This is a list of T cell receptor beta chains from one sample in a study of T-cell reconstitution after alpha-beta-depleted transplantation in children. Each CDR3 protein gets one entry after TCRdb re-called the PCR reads with MiXCR. The sample consists of about 72,000 distinct CDR3 sequences, 5.5% to 7.5% of them appearing once. The source material was PBMCs from the stem cell graft donor, sampled from the stem cell graft. These receptors originate from a human donor who donated a stem cell graft to a child with acute lymphoblastic leukemia. Each CDR3 is given with its conserved first and last residue. Fields, in order: V gene, J gene, clone size, D gene, CDR3 DNA, CDR3 protein. D genes are given only for firm matches. Where a row states a size, it is once, few, many or the class of an expanded clone; other rows omit it.

TRBV24-1,TRBJ2-2,many,TRBD2,TGTGCCACAGGGACATTCTCACTAGCGGGAGAGGCCGGGGAGCTGTTTTTT,CATGTFSLAGEAGELFF
TRBV7-9,TRBJ2-1,many,.,TGTGCCAGCAGCTTAGGTTCGGGTTATGGTGAGCAGTTCTTC,CASSLGSGYGEQFF
TRBV11-2,TRBJ2-2,few,.,TGTGCCAGCAGCTTGATCAGGCCTCCGAACACCGGGGAGCTGTTTTTT,CASSLIRPPNTGELFF
TRBV27,TRBJ2-2,many,.,TGTGCCAGCAGCCCGACGGACGGTAACACCGGGGAGCTGTTTTTT,CASSPTDGNTGELFF
TRBV29-1,TRBJ2-7,many,TRBD1,TGCAGCGTGGCGGGACAGGGGGTAACCTACGAGCAGTACTTC,CSVAGQGVTYEQYF
TRBV2,TRBJ1-5,few,.,TGTGCCAGCAGTGGAGGTCAGGTTGGGAATCAGCCCCAGCATTTT,CASSGGQVGNQPQHF
TRBV5-1,TRBJ2-1,.,TRBD2,TGCGCCAGCAAAGGGACTAGCGGGGGGGCTACTAATGAGCAGTTCTTC,CASKGTSGGATNEQFF
TRBV7-9,TRBJ2-3,many,TRBD1,TGTGCCAGCAGCCCCAGACCCCGGGACAGGGGTACAGATACGCAGTATTTT,CASSPRPRDRGTDTQYF
TRBV12-3/TRBV12-4,TRBJ1-1,.,TRBD1,TGTGCCAGCAGGACAGGGGCTGAAGCTTTCTTT,CASRTGAEAFF
TRBV5-1,TRBJ1-1,.,.,TGCGCCAGCTCCCCCGCCGGGGGGAACACTGAAGCTTTCTTT,CASSPAGGNTEAFF
TRBV28,TRBJ1-1,many,.,TGTGCCAGCAGTTTGGGGACGGTGAACACTGAAGCTTTCTTT,CASSLGTVNTEAFF
TRBV29-1,TRBJ1-1,.,TRBD1,TGCAGCGCCCCGGGGATGGACAGGGTGGGTGCTGAAGCTTTCTTT,CSAPGMDRVGAEAFF
TRBV12-3/TRBV12-4,TRBJ2-1,many,TRBD2,TGTGCCAGCAGTTTATCGGGACTAGCGGCTGCTTACAATGAGCAGTTCTTC,CASSLSGLAAAYNEQFF
TRBV3-2,TRBJ2-1,many,.,TGTGCCGCCTCGACAGGGGAGGACTACAATGAGCAGTTCTTC,CAASTGEDYNEQFF
TRBV6-4,TRBJ2-5,many,TRBD2,TGTGCCAGCAGTGACGCGGCTAGCGGGGGGGAACGACAAGAGACCCAGTACTTC,CASSDAASGGERQETQYF
TRBV27,TRBJ1-1,.,.,TGTGCCATCAGTTTAAGGGCTTTCTTT,CAISLRAFF
TRBV7-9,TRBJ1-1,many,TRBD1,TGTGCCAGCAGCCCGGGCTGGGCAGGGGGCGAGAACACTGAAGCTTTCTTT,CASSPGWAGGENTEAFF
TRBV7-9,TRBJ2-5,many,.,TGTGCCAGCAGCTTTGGGCGGGGAGAAGAGACCCAGTACTTC,CASSFGRGEETQYF
TRBV3-1,TRBJ1-3,.,.,TGTGCCTGCTGCTTCACGATGGGGGGGACCCCATCTCCTGGAAACACCATATATTTT,CACCFTMGGTPSPGNTIYF
TRBV21-1,TRBJ1-5,few,.,TGTGCCAGCAGCAAAGACGGCCGGTTAAGACAGGGGGTTAATGGCAATCAGCCCCAGCATTTT,CASSKDGRLRQGVNGNQPQHF
TRBV4-3,TRBJ2-5,many,TRBD1,TGCGCCAGCAGCCAAGAAGGACAGGGTTTGGAGACCCAGTACTTC,CASSQEGQGLETQYF
TRBV14,TRBJ2-1,many,.,TGTGCCAGCAGCCACCCCCGGTTTCGGGGCTTCTACAATGAGCAGTTCTTC,CASSHPRFRGFYNEQFF
TRBV7-6,TRBJ2-5,few,.,TGTGCCAGCAGCTTGAGGTCACAAGAGACCCAGTACTTC,CASSLRSQETQYF
TRBV20-1,TRBJ2-7,many,.,TGCAGTGCATTGGCCGGCGGGGAAGTTAACGAGCAGTACTTC,CSALAGGEVNEQYF
TRBV12-3/TRBV12-4,TRBJ2-2,.,TRBD1,TGTGCCTTCAGTTTGAAGACAGGGGGCCTGAACACCGGGGAGCTGTTTTTT,CAFSLKTGGLNTGELFF
TRBV29-1,TRBJ1-2,many,.,TGCAGCGTTGGGATCAGAAACTATGGCTACACCTTC,CSVGIRNYGYTF
TRBV5-1,TRBJ2-7,many,.,TGCGCCAGCAGCACCGGGACGGGGACCTACGAGCAGTACTTC,CASSTGTGTYEQYF
TRBV7-6,TRBJ1-4,many,TRBD1,TGTGCCAGCAGCCTAGGACAGGCCGCTAATGAAAAACTGTTTTTT,CASSLGQAANEKLFF
TRBV20-1,TRBJ2-1,many,.,TGCAGTGCTCTGGGGAGCTCCTACAATGAGCAGTTCTTC,CSALGSSYNEQFF
TRBV27,TRBJ1-6,many,.,TGTGCCAGCAGTTTATCACCGAGCTCCTATAATTCACCCCTCCACTTT,CASSLSPSSYNSPLHF
TRBV20-1,TRBJ1-2,many,.,TGCAGTGCTCAGGGGACCTATGGCTACACCTTC,CSAQGTYGYTF
TRBV12-3/TRBV12-4,TRBJ1-2,many,.,TGTGCCAGCAGTTTAAGTGTGGCAGGCCATTATGGCTACACCTTC,CASSLSVAGHYGYTF
TRBV6-5,TRBJ2-7,few,.,TGTGCCAGCAGTTCGACAGACTCCTACGAGCAGTACTTC,CASSSTDSYEQYF